This T cell receptor beta chain was observed in a study of CD8 T cells in Susac syndrome. Random hexamers were used to reverse transcribe the RNA input (about 0.5 to 1 ug). Amplification of TCR beta CDR3 across 54 Vbeta and 13 Jbeta was performed with immunoSEQ multiplex PCR. TCRdb re-derived calls from the immunoSEQ multiplex PCR reads in MiXCR, one entry per CDR3 protein. The table lists about 85,000 distinct CDR3 sequences, over 90% of them singletons, with roughly 0.26% in the top ten. Matched for age and sex, the controls were healthy donors. The study's findings and limits: That the number of individuals in its TCR sequencing and HLA analysis was relatively small was acknowledged by the study.

V dropped 4 bases and J dropped 5 bases, with 12 bases sitting between them. The CDR3 is made up of 13 amino acids. Germline CDR1 reads SGHRS; CDR2 reads YFSETQ. Details on this clonotype: The antigen is unknown.

The sequence was collected from a human donor in good health. Material for sequencing was CD8+ T cells from PBMCs. This chain uses TRBV5-1 with TRBJ1-1; D not certain. CDR3 DNA sequence: TGCGCCAGCAGCGACCGACTGGGGACTGAAGCTTTCTTT. This codes for CASSDRLGTEAFF.